The TCR beta chain under discussion was sequenced for a study of cytotoxic CD8 clonotypes in ibrutinib-treated CLL. Study overall: Across the patients, 10 to 12 were relapsed/refractory, 15 treatment-naive and about 18 IGHV unmutated.

Germline V lookup: CDR1 LNHDA, CDR2 SQIVND (reference sequence). V lost 3 bases and J lost 3, with 9 bases in between. CDR3 length: 14 residues. Clones were sequenced by immunoSEQ multiplex PCR, and TCRdb holds only the in-frame ones, with some missing. Of under 150,000 clones in the sample, 85% to 95% were seen once. This TCR was sampled from a human donor with chronic lymphocytic leukemia. The chain couples TRBV19 to TRBJ1-3, with a possible D match to TRBD1 (5 bases). The specimen comprised PBMCs, sampled after 12 months of ibrutinib treatment. Here the CDR3 reads CASSIPGNGNTIYF. In DNA, the CDR3 is TGTGCCAGTAGTATTCCAGGGAATGGAAACACCATATATTTT. Using reference TRBV19 and TRBJ1-3 for the parts outside the CDR3, the full variable domain is DGGITQSPKYLFRKEGQNVTLSCEQNLNHDAMYWYRQDPGQGLRLIYYSQIVNDFQKGDIAEGYSVSREKKESFPLTVTSAQKNPTAFYLCASSIPGNGNTIYFGEGSWLTVV.